This TCR beta chain was identified during a study of T cells in Graves' hyperthyroidism and ophthalmopathy. Study-wide findings and caveats: Most thyroid-expanded clonotypes above 0.001 were also found in blood.

For Graves' hyperthyroidism to be stable, ophthalmopathy could not progress within 18 months. The hyperthyroidism patients had all been newly diagnosed, and their disease duration was under 2 months. Their ages ranged from 18 to 65 years. On the basis of clinical symptoms, serum thyroxine and TRAb, thyroid ultrasound and orbital computed tomography, diagnoses were made. The sample holds many counts of this clonotype. Antigen unknown. Looked up from germline, CDR1 is SGHRS and CDR2 is YFSETQ. The ends lost 0 bases at V and 4 bases at J; junction bases unmatched: 7. The CDR3 sequence is 17 residues long. TCR beta CDR3 regions were amplified from RNA transcripts. The primer set for the first-round RT-PCR of the TCR CDR3 was HTBI. MiXCR was run by TCRdb on the multiplex PCR reads, yielding one entry per CDR3 protein. The data show roughly 180,000 distinct CDR3 sequences, about 15% seen once.

Sequencing was done on a sample of blood. The TCR originated in a woman in her fifties or sixties with Graves' hyperthyroidism. The gene calls are TRBV5-1 and TRBJ1-5; 10 nucleotides line up with TRBD1. CDR3 sequence (DNA): TGCGCCAGCAGCTTGGACGGTTGGACAGGGGGGAATCAGCCCCAGCATTTT. This codes for CASSLDGWTGGNQPQHF.